Listed here are 2 T cell receptor beta chains from one sample, sequenced in a study of OX40 agonist ivuxolimab in advanced cancers. Clones were sequenced by immunoSEQ multiplex PCR, and TCRdb holds only the in-frame ones, with some missing. This table holds 60,000 to 75,000 clones, roughly 89% found once. Sequenced material: CD4+ or CD8+ T cells sorted from blood, taken in a trial of the OX40 agonist ivuxolimab. The source is an adult with an advanced solid tumor such as melanoma, head and neck, liver or kidney cancer.

This rearrangement joins TRBV27 to TRBJ1-5; 7 bases map to TRBD1. The CDR3 is 19 amino acids. CDR1 is MNHEY and CDR2 is SMNVEV in the germline V gene (reference sequence). The junction had 17 bases not matched to a gene; V was cut back by 6 bases and J by 0 bases. CDR3 sequence: CASRVYTPPRQGSNQPQHF. The CDR3 DNA reads TGTGCCAGCAGAGTTTACACCCCTCCCCGACAGGGTAGCAATCAGCCCCAGCATTTT.

The gene calls are TRBV19 and TRBJ2-5; D unresolved. V was pared by 3 bases and J by 2 bases, with 7 bases between. CDR3 length: 13 residues. Germline V CDR1 and CDR2: LNHDA, SQIVND (reference sequence). CDR3: CASSMAVQETQYF. The CDR3 bases are TGTGCCAGTAGTATGGCTGTTCAAGAGACCCAGTACTTC.